This TCR beta chain was observed in a study of shared clonotypes between healthy human individuals. General study results and limits: Blood was the sole source, and tissue repertoires probably differ.

As for this clone: Antigen: not known.

Germline V lookup: CDR1 SGHTA, CDR2 FQGNSA. V was cut by 5 bases and J by 6 bases, with 10 bases left in between. CDR3 length equals 13 residues. On ten immunoSEQ deep assay plates, unsorted PBMC DNA was sequenced. TCRdb's table, derived via immunoSEQ multiplex PCR, lists solely in-frame clones and lacks some. The table includes over 400,000 clones, 60% to 80% detected once. Free of recent acute infections or vaccinations, the donors were healthy HIV-negative adults. Sequencing was done on a sample of PBMCs. This chain links TRBV7-2 with TRBJ2-2; no reliable D call. The receptor was isolated from a woman aged 40 to 50 in good health. Some clones in this sample may be carry-over from other donors' samples. Here the CDR3 reads CASSRDVSGELFF. The DNA for the CDR3 is TGTGCCAGCAGCAGAGATGTGTCCGGGGAGCTGTTTTTT.